Listed here are 3 T cell receptor beta chains from one sample, sequenced in a study of CD8 T cells in ankylosing spondylitis. Study-level findings and limits: Typical of ankylosing spondylitis blood, it appeared, was a TCR beta motif of several highly homologous variants.

TCRdb re-derived calls from the 5' RACE reads in MiXCR, one entry per CDR3 protein. The table has about 540,000 distinct CDR3 sequences, approximately 12% seen once. Their target antigens are unknown. Material: blood, either unsorted or a sorted T cell fraction (not recorded which). These receptors originate from a male donor with ankylosing spondylitis.

This clonotype was counted only a few times. The chain uses TRBV5-1 and TRBJ2-6; D might be TRBD1 (6 bases). The length of the CDR3 is 16 residues. Trimming cost V 0 bases and J 1 base, with 8 bases left between them. Per the germline V gene, CDR1 is SGHRS and CDR2 is YFSETQ. The CDR3 DNA reads as TGCGCCAGCAGCTTGGGACAGGTATCTGGGGCCAACGTCCTGACTTTC. Its translation: CASSLGQVSGANVLTF.

Many counts were recorded for this clonotype. The chain couples TRBV5-1 to TRBJ2-1; D uncertain. In germline, CDR1 is SGHRS, CDR2 YFSETQ. The CDR3 is 15 residues long. The germline V and J ends were trimmed by 0 bases and 6 bases, with 13 bases remaining between them. CDR3 protein: CASSLALADGNEQFF. DNA of the CDR3: TGCGCCAGCAGCTTGGCCCTGGCCGATGGCAATGAGCAGTTCTTC.

The J gene is TRBJ2-5, the V gene TRBV7-8; 9 bases line up with TRBD2. Germline V lookup: CDR1 SGHVS, CDR2 FQNEAQ. Losses at the gene ends were 5 bases for V and 5 bases for J; bases not matched to a gene: 12. This CDR3 comprises 16 residues. CDR3 bases: TGTGCCAGCAGCCTCCTTCTTAGCGGGAGCTACGAGACCCAGTACTTC. Translating it yields CASSLLLSGSYETQYF.